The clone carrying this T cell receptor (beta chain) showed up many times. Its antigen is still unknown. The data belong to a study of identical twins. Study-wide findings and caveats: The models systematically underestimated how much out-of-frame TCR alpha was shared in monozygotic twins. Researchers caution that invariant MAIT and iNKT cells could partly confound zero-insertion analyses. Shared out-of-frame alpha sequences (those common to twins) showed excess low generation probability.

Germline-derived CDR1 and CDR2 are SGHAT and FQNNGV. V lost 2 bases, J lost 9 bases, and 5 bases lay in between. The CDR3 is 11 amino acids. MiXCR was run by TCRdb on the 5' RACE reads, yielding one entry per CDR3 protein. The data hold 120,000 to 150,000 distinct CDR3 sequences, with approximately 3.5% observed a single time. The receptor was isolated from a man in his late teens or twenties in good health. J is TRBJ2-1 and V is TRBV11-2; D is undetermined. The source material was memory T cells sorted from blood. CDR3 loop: CASSLQVEQFF. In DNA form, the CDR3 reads TGTGCCAGCAGCTTACAGGTTGAGCAGTTCTTC.